These T cell receptor beta chains were read from a single sample in a study of blood T cell repertoires in COVID-19. The method was immunoSEQ multiplex PCR; TCRdb's version includes in-frame clones alone and lacks a portion of them. The sample lists approximately 100,000 clones, about nine tenths occurring once. The sequencing input was peripheral blood. The receptors derive from a woman older than 75 in a cohort sampled during active COVID-19. CDR3s include the opening cysteine and the closing phenylalanine or tryptophan. Fields, in order: J gene, clone size, V gene, D gene, CDR3 DNA, CDR3 protein. A D gene is named only where the DNA matches it firmly. Not every row has a clone size; where given, it reads once, few, many or a size class.

>TRBJ1-1|NA|TRBV5-1|NA
TGCGCCAGCAGCTTGGTGGGGGGGCAGAACACTGAAGCTTTCTTT
CASSLVGGQNTEAFF
>TRBJ1-5|few|TRBV30|NA
TGTGCCTGGAGTGTTGTCAGGGGAAATAGCAATCAGCCCCAGCATTTT
CAWSVVRGNSNQPQHF
>TRBJ2-1|NA|TRBV6-5|NA
TGTGCCAGCAGCCCCCCAGGGGCCATCAGTGAGCAGTTCTTC
CASSPPGAISEQFF
>TRBJ1-5|once|TRBV28|NA
TGTGCCAGCAGTTTGGGGGGTTCTAGTCAGCCCCAGCATTTT
CASSLGGSSQPQHF
>TRBJ1-5|NA|TRBV6-6|TRBD1
TGTGCCAGCAGCTGGGACAGAAGCAATCAGCCCCAGCATTTT
CASSWDRSNQPQHF
>TRBJ1-5|NA|TRBV12-3/TRBV12-4|NA
TGTGCCAGCATGGTAGATCAGCCCCAGCATTTT
CASMVDQPQHF
>TRBJ2-2|NA|TRBV7-9|TRBD1
TGTGCCAGCAGTTTCGGACAGGGTGCCGGGGAGCTGTTTTTT
CASSFGQGAGELFF
>TRBJ1-1|NA|TRBV5-1|NA
TGCGCCAGCAGCTTGAGTATGATTGGGGGCCCTGAAGCTTTCTTT
CASSLSMIGGPEAFF
>TRBJ2-1|NA|TRBV19|NA
TGTGCCAGTAGTACCCTGAGGCCCTACAATGAGCAGTTCTTC
CASSTLRPYNEQFF
>TRBJ1-1|NA|TRBV7-9|NA
TGTGCCAGCAGCTTATACAGGGAAGGCACTGAAGCTTTCTTT
CASSLYREGTEAFF
>TRBJ2-3|NA|TRBV4-1|NA
TGCGCCAGCAGTCGGGGATTAGTAGGAGGGGACACAGATACGCAGTATTTT
CASSRGLVGGDTDTQYF
>TRBJ2-3|NA|TRBV10-1|NA
TGCGCCAGCCCCGGTCGTAGAAATACGCAGTATTTT
CASPGRRNTQYF
>TRBJ1-2|few|TRBV6-5|NA
TGTGCCAGCCGGCGGCTGGACTATGGCTACACCTTC
CASRRLDYGYTF
>TRBJ1-3|NA|TRBV12-3/TRBV12-4|NA
TGTGCCAGCAGCTGGACAGTGGAGAAGACCATATATTTT
CASSWTVEKTIYF
>TRBJ2-5|NA|TRBV6-6|NA
TGTGCCAGCAGTTTGAATAGCGGCCCCCAAGAGACCCAGTACTTC
CASSLNSGPQETQYF
>TRBJ1-3|NA|TRBV7-9|TRBD1
TGTGCCAGCAGCCCGGCGGGACAGACTAGCTCTGGAAACACCATATATTTT
CASSPAGQTSSGNTIYF
>TRBJ2-3|NA|TRBV5-1|NA
TGCGCCAGCAGTTCGACAGGAGACAGCTCAGATACGCAGTATTTT
CASSSTGDSSDTQYF
>TRBJ1-2|NA|TRBV21-1|NA
TGTGCCAGCAGCAAAGGGGGCAGTCAGAGGGGCTACACCTTC
CASSKGGSQRGYTF
>TRBJ1-4|NA|TRBV3-1/TRBV3-2|TRBD1
TGTGCCAGCAGCCAAGCCCGGGACAGGGGTGAAAAACTGTTTTTT
CASSQARDRGEKLFF
>TRBJ2-7|NA|TRBV5-4|NA
TGTGCCAGCAGTTCCTCCGGAGCGTTGTACGAGCAGTACTTC
CASSSSGALYEQYF
>TRBJ1-2|NA|TRBV9|NA
TGTGCCAGCAGCGTAGTTGGCCTGGGCTACACCTTC
CASSVVGLGYTF
>TRBJ2-2|NA|TRBV28|NA
TGTGCCAGCAGTTTCGGCAGCGCGAACACCGGGGAGCTGTTTTTT
CASSFGSANTGELFF
>TRBJ2-1|NA|TRBV19|TRBD2
TGTGCCAGTAGTACTGTGCTAGCGGGATCCTACAATGAGCAGTTCTTC
CASSTVLAGSYNEQFF
>TRBJ2-1|NA|TRBV7-2|TRBD2
TGTGCCAGCAGCTTAGAGGGGACTAGCGGGAGATTCTACAATGAGCAGTTCTTC
CASSLEGTSGRFYNEQFF
>TRBJ1-1|NA|TRBV7-2|NA
TGTGCCAGCCTCCCGGGGGGCTGGGACACTGAAGCTTTCTTT
CASLPGGWDTEAFF
>TRBJ2-7|NA|TRBV6-4|TRBD2
TGTGCCAATAATCGGGAGGCAGGATGCTCCTACGAGCAGTACTTC
CANNREAGCSYEQYF
>TRBJ1-3|NA|TRBV19|NA
TGTGCCAGCCAAGGGGCTGGAAACACCATATATTTT
CASQGAGNTIYF